This TCR beta chain came from a study of monozygotic twins with inflammatory bowel disease. The study's findings and limits: Whereas healthy co-twins had higher TCRbeta diversity (inverse Simpson), IBD patients had lower diversity. Fewer shared clonotypes with others were found in IBD patients than in healthy twins, especially with disease activity. A distinction between different T cell subtypes was not possible.

Comments on this clonotype: The antigen remains undetermined.

Total RNA isolation used whole blood (no T cell sorting was performed). From germline, CDR1 is SGHRS and CDR2 YFSETQ. The CDR3 consists of 12 residues. Using the 5' RACE reads, TCRdb records one entry per CDR3 protein without DNA. This repertoire includes 95,000 to 110,000 distinct CDR3 sequences. The sequencing input was blood. This chain connects TRBV5-1 to TRBJ2-3; TCRdb outputs TRBD2, but without DNA this stays unchecked. The clonotype was recovered from a human donor with ulcerative colitis or Crohn's disease, or a healthy co-twin of an affected twin (not recorded which). Here the CDR3 reads CASRRDADTQYF.